The 20 T cell receptor beta chains in this list originate from one sample, sequenced in a study of T cell responses to AZD1222 COVID-19 vaccine. The method was immunoSEQ multiplex PCR; TCRdb's version includes in-frame clones alone and lacks a portion of them. The sample lists about 130,000 clones, roughly 86% seen once, with roughly 10% in the top ten. The material sequenced was peripheral blood, taken on day 0 of AZD1222 vaccination. These receptors all stem from an adult in good health.

J is TRBJ2-1 and V is TRBV4-2; D is perhaps TRBD2 (6 bases). V lost 0 bases and J 4 bases, leaving 10 bases between the germline ends. The CDR3 sequence is 15 residues long. Per the germline V gene, CDR1 is LGHNA and CDR2 is YNFKEQ. CDR3 sequence: CASSQERDSYNEQFF. CDR3 bases: TGTGCCAGCAGCCAAGAGCGGGACTCTTACAATGAGCAGTTCTTC.

The rearrangement links TRBV29-1 to TRBJ2-1, with D tentatively TRBD2 (7 bases). Germline V lookup: CDR1 SQVTM, CDR2 ANQGSEA. Trimming removed 3 bases from V and 9 bases from J, with 18 bases in between. The CDR3 runs 14 residues. The CDR3, as DNA: TGCAGCGTTGAGAAGGGGGGGCTGGAAGGTGAGCAGTTCTTC. This sequence encodes CSVEKGGLEGEQFF.

This rearrangement joins TRBV6-2 or TRBV6-3 to TRBJ1-1; D gene ambiguous. The germline V gene has CDR1 MNHEY and CDR2 SVGEGT. V lost 5 bases, J lost 5 bases, and 9 bases lay in between. This CDR3 is 12 amino acids long. The CDR3 bases are TGTGCCAGCAGTCTCCCCTTGACTGAAGCTTTCTTT. Its protein is CASSLPLTEAFF.

The chain couples TRBV11-3 to TRBJ2-1; D remains ambiguous. Trimming removed 8 bases at V and 6 bases at J, with 11 bases between. The CDR3 has 12 residues. In germline, CDR1 is SGHNT, CDR2 YENEEA. CDR3 amino acids: CASATSGNEQFF. The CDR3 DNA follows: TGTGCCAGCGCAACTTCGGGCAATGAGCAGTTCTTC.

The chain carries TRBV12-3 or TRBV12-4 and TRBJ2-7; 7 nucleotides line up with TRBD2. The trim removed 5 bases at V and 3 bases at J, leaving 4 bases unmatched. CDR3 length equals 13 residues. CDR3 DNA sequence: TGTGCCAGCAGTCTTCAGCGGGGCTACGAGCAGTACTTC. Translated: CASSLQRGYEQYF.

The CDR3 is CASSPQGTGNSPLHF. Written as DNA, the CDR3 is TGTGCCAGCAGCCCTCAAGGGACAGGAAATTCACCCCTCCACTTT. The V call is TRBV2, the J call TRBJ1-6; 8 bases match TRBD1. In germline, CDR1 is SNHLY, CDR2 FYNNEI. V gave up 6 bases and J gave up 7 bases; unmatched junction bases: 8. The CDR3 is 15 residues long.

This chain connects TRBV19 to TRBJ1-3; D possibly corresponds to TRBD1 (5 bases). The V and J ends lost 3 bases and 4 bases respectively, with 16 bases between them. The CDR3 has 16 amino acids. Looked up from germline, CDR1 is LNHDA and CDR2 is SQIVND (reference sequence). The CDR3: CASSIPGRQAGNTIYF. DNA of the CDR3: TGTGCCAGTAGTATTCCGGGACGTCAAGCAGGAAACACCATATATTTT.

This clone was seen only a few times. The rearrangement links TRBV2 to TRBJ2-7, with D unclear. In germline, CDR1 is SNHLY, CDR2 FYNNEI. Trimming removed 0 bases from V and 5 bases from J, with 14 bases in between. The CDR3 consists of 15 residues. The DNA of the CDR3 is TGTGCCAGCAGTGAAGCGGGAATGGGGTTGGACGAGCAGTACTTC. Encoded protein: CASSEAGMGLDEQYF.

V gene TRBV5-1 combines with J gene TRBJ2-7, with D unclear. V gave up 2 bases and J gave up 2 bases, with 8 bases separating them. Germline assignment: CDR1 SGHRS and CDR2 YFSETQ. The length of the CDR3 is 13 residues. Written as DNA, the CDR3 is TGCGCCAGCAGCTTCGACTTCACCTACGAGCAGTACTTC. Protein product: CASSFDFTYEQYF.

The V call is TRBV6-6, the J call TRBJ1-5; tentatively, D is TRBD1 (6 bases). The V gene's germline CDR1 is MNHNY and CDR2 SVGAGI (reference sequence). The CDR3 is made up of 13 amino acids. V was shortened by 8 bases and J by 4 bases, with 12 bases between the two germline ends. Written as DNA, the CDR3 is TGTGCCAGCGGAACAGGGCGAAATCAGCCCCAGCATTTT. Translation gives CASGTGRNQPQHF.

V gene TRBV28 combines with J gene TRBJ1-3; no clear D. Germline CDR1 MDHEN, CDR2 SYDVKM. V was trimmed by 5 bases and J by 4 bases, leaving 15 bases between them. This CDR3 is built from 15 residues. The CDR3: CASSGRQVSGNTIYF. The DNA for the CDR3 is TGTGCCAGCAGTGGAAGGCAGGTATCAGGAAACACCATATATTTT.

The chain recombines TRBV4-3 with TRBJ1-2; possibly TRBD1 for D (6 bases). This CDR3 is built from 15 residues. Per germline, CDR1 LGHNA and CDR2 YSLEER. V was trimmed by 1 base and J by 4 bases, leaving 13 bases between them. CDR3 DNA: TGCGCCAGCAGCCAAGCATCAGGGGAAGGCTATGGCTACACCTTC. Protein sequence: CASSQASGEGYGYTF.

This rearrangement joins TRBV19 to TRBJ2-7, with D unresolved. V lost 2 bases to trimming and J lost 2 bases, with 7 bases between them. Germline CDR1 is LNHDA and CDR2 is SQIVND (reference sequence). The CDR3 is made up of 13 amino acids. This CDR3 is CASSISTPYEQYF. Here the CDR3 DNA reads TGTGCCAGTAGTATAAGCACACCCTACGAGCAGTACTTC. Complete variable domain (other parts from reference TRBV19 and TRBJ2-7): DGGITQSPKYLFRKEGQNVTLSCEQNLNHDAMYWYRQDPGQGLRLIYYSQIVNDFQKGDIAEGYSVSREKKESFPLTVTSAQKNPTAFYLCASSISTPYEQYFGPGTRLTVT.

This chain connects TRBV30 to TRBJ1-2; possibly TRBD1 for D (5 bases). V lost 0 bases and J lost 8, with 22 bases in between. Germline assignment: CDR1 GTSNPN and CDR2 SVGIG (reference sequence). The CDR3 runs to 16 residues. CDR3 in amino acids: CAWSVGTTALEGGYTF. The CDR3 coding sequence is TGTGCCTGGAGTGTAGGGACGACGGCCCTCGAGGGGGGCTACACCTTC.

The V call is TRBV6-1, the J call TRBJ1-2; D call uncertain. The V end was cut by 1 base, the J end by 9 bases, with 6 bases between. The V gene's germline CDR1 is MNHNS and CDR2 SASEGT. The CDR3 has 11 residues. This CDR3 is CASSEGGSYTF. The CDR3 nucleotides are TGTGCCAGCAGTGAAGGTGGGAGCTACACCTTC.

This chain uses TRBV30 with TRBJ2-7, with D perhaps matching TRBD1 (5 bases). V was pared by 0 bases and J by 6 bases, with 9 bases between. The germline CDR1 and CDR2 sequences are GTSNPN and SVGIG (reference sequence). The CDR3 sequence is 12 residues long. The CDR3 reads CAWSVDGAEQYF. The CDR3 DNA reads TGTGCCTGGAGTGTAGATGGGGCCGAGCAGTACTTC.

The chain couples TRBV2 to TRBJ2-2, with D hard to call. The CDR3 is 15 residues long. Trimming stripped 0 bases from V and 6 bases from J, with 11 bases between. The germline CDR1 and CDR2 sequences are SNHLY and FYNNEI. In DNA form, the CDR3 reads TGTGCCAGCAGTGAAGCGCTTCGGGTGTCCGGGGAGCTGTTTTTT. Translation: CASSEALRVSGELFF.

The chain combines TRBV19 with TRBJ2-7, with 10 bases matching TRBD2. This CDR3 comprises 15 residues. Germline CDR1 LNHDA, CDR2 SQIVND (reference sequence). V gave up 5 bases and J gave up 2 bases; unmatched junction bases: 6. CDR3 DNA sequence: TGTGCCAGTAGTCCTTTAGCGGGAGGTCCCTACGAGCAGTACTTC. It specifies CASSPLAGGPYEQYF.

The DNA of the CDR3 is TGCGCCAGCAGCGGCGGGAGCTCGACAGATACGCAGTATTTT. Its translation: CASSGGSSTDTQYF. The J gene is TRBJ2-3, the V gene TRBV5-1, with TRBD2 identical over 7 bases. CDR3 length equals 14 residues. V gave up 4 bases and J gave up 3 bases; unmatched junction bases: 5. CDR1 and CDR2 (germline): SGHRS, YFSETQ.

The V call is TRBV11-2, the J call TRBJ2-1; the D gene is possibly TRBD2 (5 bases). CDR3 length equals 14 residues. Germline V lookup: CDR1 SGHAT, CDR2 FQNNGV. V was shortened by 0 bases and J by 12 bases, with 15 bases between the two germline ends. The CDR3 loop reads CASSLEFAAGWQFF. CDR3 coding DNA: TGTGCCAGCAGCTTAGAATTCGCCGCGGGTTGGCAGTTCTTC.